A single sample is the source of the 23 T cell receptor beta chains below, sequenced in a study of blood T cell repertoires in COVID-19. Data came from immunoSEQ multiplex PCR; TCRdb stores just in-frame clones and leaves some out. The sample carries roughly 120,000 clones, more than 70% recorded once. Sequencing was carried out using peripheral blood. These receptors all stem from a man aged 65 to 85 with acute or convalescent COVID-19.

This chain connects TRBV11-2 to TRBJ1-2; no firm D call. Germline CDR1 is SGHAT and CDR2 is FQNNGV. The CDR3 consists of 11 residues. Trimming cost V 5 bases and J 8 bases, with 9 bases left between them. CDR3 in DNA: TGTGCCAGCAGCCTAGGCAGAGGCTACACCTTC. Encoded protein: CASSLGRGYTF.

The chain links TRBV24-1 to TRBJ2-1, with a weak D call TRBD2 (5 bases). V was clipped by 9 bases and J by 0 bases, with 14 bases between them. CDR1 KGHDR and CDR2 SFDVKD come from the germline V gene. The CDR3 loop spans 15 amino acids. The CDR3 bases are TGTGCCACCGGATCTAGCTCCGGCTCCTACAATGAGCAGTTCTTC. Its protein product is CATGSSSGSYNEQFF.

The gene calls are TRBV7-9 and TRBJ1-3, with D uncertain. The germline V and J ends were trimmed by 5 bases and 8 bases, with 16 bases remaining between them. CDR1 SEHNR and CDR2 FQNEAQ come from the germline V gene (reference sequence). The CDR3 runs 14 residues. In nucleotides, the CDR3 is TGTGCCAGCAGCCTCCGGGAGGCCGGGGACACCATATATTTT. Its translation is CASSLREAGDTIYF.

V and J are TRBV12-3 or TRBV12-4 and TRBJ1-5; D unresolved. The CDR3 is 13 amino acids. The V gene lost 7 bases and the J gene lost 7 bases, with 14 bases spanning the gap. CDR3 nucleotides: TGTGCCAGCACCACGGCGGGTCAGCAGCCCCAGCATTTT. This translates into CASTTAGQQPQHF.

The chain carries TRBV5-1 and TRBJ1-4; 9 nucleotides match TRBD1. Per germline, CDR1 SGHRS and CDR2 YFSETQ. V lost 4 bases to trimming and J lost 10 bases; unmatched junction nucleotides: 11. CDR3 length: 15 residues. The CDR3 DNA sequence: TGCGCCAGCAGCCCCCTACAGGGGGCAGTCGGAAAACTGTTTTTT. Its translation is CASSPLQGAVGKLFF.

The chain combines TRBV6-6 with TRBJ2-1; no firm D call. The CDR3 is 13 residues long. From germline, CDR1 is MNHNY and CDR2 SVGAGI (reference sequence). V was shortened by 2 bases and J by 4 bases, with 6 bases between the two germline ends. The CDR3 DNA sequence: TGTGCCAGCAGTTACAGAGATTACAATGAGCAGTTCTTC. This codes for CASSYRDYNEQFF.

V and J are TRBV6-5 and TRBJ2-7; 8 bases are shared with TRBD1. V was clipped by 6 bases and J by 1 base; unmatched bases: 5. The CDR3 runs 14 residues. Germline V gene lookup returns CDR1 MNHEY and CDR2 SVGAGI. CDR3 residues: CASRPRDRSYEQYF. DNA of the CDR3: TGTGCCAGCAGGCCCCGGGACAGGTCCTACGAGCAGTACTTC.

J is TRBJ2-1 and V is TRBV6-5, with a weak D call TRBD2 (5 bases). Germline V lookup: CDR1 MNHEY, CDR2 SVGAGI. Trimming left V 2 bases short and J 6 bases short, with 5 bases between. There are 12 residues in the CDR3. CDR3 DNA: TGTGCCAGCAGTTACGGAGGCAATGAGCAGTTCTTC. Protein: CASSYGGNEQFF.

This clone was detected a few times. The chain combines TRBV4-1 with TRBJ1-3; 7 nucleotides align to TRBD1. V lost 0 bases to trimming and J lost 0 bases; unmatched junction nucleotides: 8. CDR1 MGHRA and CDR2 YSYEKL come from the germline V gene. The CDR3 extends over 18 amino acids. The CDR3 protein is CASSQDGDSTISGNTIYF. CDR3 coding DNA: TGCGCCAGCAGCCAAGATGGGGACAGTACGATCTCTGGAAACACCATATATTTT.

This clone was found once. The chain uses TRBV5-6 and TRBJ1-5; D is unclear. Trimming took off 2 bases at V and 6 bases at J, with 12 bases between the two ends. Germline lookup yields CDR1 SGHDT and CDR2 YYEEEE. The length of the CDR3 is 14 residues. The CDR3 reads CASSFGGLSQPQHF. DNA for the CDR3: TGTGCCAGCAGCTTTGGAGGGCTTTCTCAGCCCCAGCATTTT.

The rearrangement links TRBV18 to TRBJ1-2, with unresolved D. The CDR3 is 15 residues long. V was trimmed by 2 bases and J by 4 bases, leaving 14 bases between them. From germline, CDR1 is KGHSH and CDR2 LQKENI. CDR3 bases: TGTGCCAGCTCACCATCTATAGCCGGGTCCTATGGCTACACCTTC. Its protein is CASSPSIAGSYGYTF.

This chain connects TRBV5-6 to TRBJ2-7, with D tentatively TRBD1 (5 bases). CDR1 is SGHDT, CDR2 YYEEEE, per germline. V was clipped by 4 bases and J by 2 bases, with 16 bases between them. CDR3 size: 15 residues. The CDR3 DNA reads as TGTGCCAGCAGCCCCAGGGTGGGGCGCCCCTACGAGCAGTACTTC. Amino acid sequence: CASSPRVGRPYEQYF.

The gene calls are TRBV5-1 and TRBJ2-3; TRBD2 agrees at 8 bases. The CDR3 has 15 amino acids. Germline V gene data show CDR1 as SGHRS and CDR2 as YFSETQ. J gave up 0 bases and V 3 bases, and 3 bases lay outside the gene matches. CDR3 in DNA: TGCGCCAGCAGCTCTAGCGGGTATAGCACAGATACGCAGTATTTT. It codes for CASSSSGYSTDTQYF.

The chain carries TRBV11-2 and TRBJ1-1; D gene uncertain. CDR1 is SGHAT, CDR2 FQNNGV, per germline. V lost 3 bases and J 1 base, leaving 9 bases between the germline ends. The CDR3 is made up of 14 amino acids. As DNA, the CDR3 is TGTGCCAGCAGCTTTGCAGGATCGAACACTGAAGCTTTCTTT. It specifies CASSFAGSNTEAFF. Combining the CDR3 with reference TRBV11-2 and TRBJ1-1 gives the whole variable domain EAGVAQSPRYKIIEKRQSVAFWCNPISGHATLYWYQQILGQGPKLLIQFQNNGVVDDSQLPKDRFSAERLKGVDSTLKIQPAKLEDSAVYLCASSFAGSNTEAFFGQGTRLTVV.

J is TRBJ2-5 and V is TRBV20-1, with D hard to call. This CDR3 contains 11 residues. CDR1 DFQATT and CDR2 SNEGSKA come from the germline V gene (reference sequence). V was clipped by 4 bases and J by 2 bases, with 5 bases between them. CDR3 coding DNA: TGCAGTGCTATGCAGCAAGAGACCCAGTACTTC. Its protein product is CSAMQQETQYF.

The chain carries TRBV19 and TRBJ2-2, with TRBD2 matching over 7 bases. Germline assignment: CDR1 LNHDA and CDR2 SQIVND (reference sequence). The CDR3 covers 13 residues. Losses at the gene ends were 4 bases for V and 10 bases for J; bases not matched to a gene: 6. The CDR3 spells CASSKGGSQELFF. In DNA form, the CDR3 reads TGTGCCAGTAGTAAGGGAGGGAGTCAGGAGCTGTTTTTT.

The chain couples TRBV7-6 to TRBJ2-1, with TRBD2 identical over 10 bases. Unmatched junction bases numbered 2, after V lost 5 bases and J lost 1 base. This CDR3 has 15 residues. Germline-derived CDR1 and CDR2 are SGHVS and FNYEAQ. The CDR3 spells CASSPSGGSYNEQFF. The CDR3 region has the DNA TGTGCCAGCAGCCCTAGCGGGGGTTCCTACAATGAGCAGTTCTTC. Combining the CDR3 with reference TRBV7-6 and TRBJ2-1 gives the whole variable domain GAGVSQSPRYKVTKRGQDVALRCDPISGHVSLYWYRQALGQGPEFLTYFNYEAQQDKSGLPNDRFSAERPEGSISTLTIQRTEQRDSAMYRCASSPSGGSYNEQFFGPGTRLTVL.

The chain has TRBV19 and TRBJ1-3; TRBD1 matches at 7 bases. Germline-derived CDR1 and CDR2 are LNHDA and SQIVND (reference sequence). This CDR3 comprises 15 residues. Unmatched junction bases numbered 3, after V lost 4 bases and J lost 0 bases. CDR3 DNA: TGTGCCAGTAGTAGGCAGGGGGTCTCTGGAAACACCATATATTTT. Translated, it gives CASSRQGVSGNTIYF.

V usage is TRBV5-6 and J usage is TRBJ2-5, with a possible D match to TRBD1 (5 bases). The CDR3 runs to 16 residues. The V gene's germline CDR1 is SGHDT and CDR2 YYEEEE. Trimming pared 2 bases from V and 3 bases from J, leaving 17 bases between. The chain's CDR3 is CASSFEIDSREETQYF. Here the CDR3 DNA reads TGTGCCAGCAGCTTCGAAATTGACAGTAGGGAAGAGACCCAGTACTTC.

The chain links TRBV10-3 to TRBJ2-3; TRBD2 matches 14 bases. This CDR3 is 18 amino acids long. The V gene's germline CDR1 is ENHRY and CDR2 SYGVKD. After removal of 2 bases from V and 0 bases from J, the junction contained 4 bases not matched to a gene. CDR3 in DNA: TGTGCCATCAGTGAGGGGGGACTAGCGGGGGCGAGCACAGATACGCAGTATTTT. It specifies CAISEGGLAGASTDTQYF.

V and J are TRBV5-4 and TRBJ2-2, with 12 bases aligning to TRBD2. Trimming cost V 4 bases and J 6 bases; bases outside gene matches: 10. Germline CDR1 and CDR2: SGHNT and YYREEE (reference sequence). The CDR3 consists of 17 residues. For the CDR3, the DNA is TGTGCCAGCAGCCTAAGCCGGACTAGCGGGGCCCCCGGGGAGCTGTTTTTT. Protein product: CASSLSRTSGAPGELFF.

The gene calls are TRBV29-1 and TRBJ1-1; D perhaps matches TRBD1 (6 bases). Germline CDR1 is SQVTM and CDR2 is ANQGSEA. Trimming removed 5 bases from V and 8 bases from J, with 9 bases in between. CDR3 length equals 10 residues. CDR3 nucleotide sequence: TGCAGCGTTCACAGGGAGGAAGCTTTCTTT. This encodes CSVHREEAFF. Drawing the rest from reference TRBV29-1 and TRBJ1-1, the complete variable domain is SAVISQKPSRDICQRGTSLTIQCQVDSQVTMMFWYRQQPGQSLTLIATANQGSEATYESGFVIDKFPISRPNLTFSTLTVSNMSPEDSSIYLCSVHREEAFFGQGTRLTVV.

The chain uses TRBV5-1 and TRBJ1-3, with D possibly being TRBD1 (6 bases). V shed 0 bases and J shed 0 bases, with 7 bases lying between them. Germline CDR1 SGHRS, CDR2 YFSETQ. The CDR3 totals 15 residues. Here the CDR3 DNA reads TGCGCCAGCAGCTTGGGGACAGCCTCTGGAAACACCATATATTTT. As protein: CASSLGTASGNTIYF.